This TCR beta chain was identified during a study of metastatic and nonmetastatic thyroid tumors (dated by TCRdb to between 2020 and 2021). Some background on the complete study: Repertoires were compared across peripheral blood and tumor or nodule tissue samples from malignant and benign thyroid patients. Results and caveats for the whole study, not just this receptor: In both blood and tumor samples, TCR beta diversity was reported to be significantly higher in malignant tumors than in benign nodules.

No treatment had been received by any patient before thyroid surgery. Patient clinical samples collected from about 2011 to 2018 were retrospectively analysed using T-cell receptor beta sequencing. The CDR3 measures 14 amino acids from cysteine to phenylalanine. CDR3 DNA only is kept here, 42 bases in frame from base 1. Reading the germline V gene gives CDR1 SGHTA and CDR2 FQGTGA. V loses 8 bases at its end and J loses 8 bases; junction bases beyond the gene matches: 12. Of note for this clone: Its specific antigen is unknown. No qualities accompany the bases; no much larger clone lies one base away.

The library relied on PCR. For sequencing, an Illumina HiSeq 4000 was employed. High-throughput sequencing was used to profile the CDR3 region of the TCR beta-chain in every patient. The published analysis was carried out like this. Drawing on CDR3 differences between clinicopathological groups, the researchers built a classifier meant to tell apart patients with distant-metastatic papillary thyroid cancer. To measure repertoire diversity the researchers used the Shannon index, while the Morisita-Horn index served to gauge how similar the tumor and blood repertoires were. The public reads were reanalyzed by TCRdb: fastp trimming at Q25, MiXCR alignment, in-frame beta chains only. The V and J calls come from TCRdb's annotation, not from the publication. The sample table lists approximately 42,000 clones, approximately 25% of them with a count of one. Around 15% of the sample is taken by the ten largest.

This clonotype originated in a female donor with papillary thyroid cancer or a benign thyroid nodule (not recorded which). Some clones in this sample may be carry-over from other donors' samples. The sequenced sample consisted of tumor tissue. The sequence joins TRBV7-3 to TRBJ2-1; TRBD1 matches 7 bases in the middle. The sequenced DNA: TGTGCCAGCGCGGACCAGGGGGTAGTCGATGAGCAGTTCTTC. Translated, it reads CASADQGVVDEQFF.